This T cell receptor beta chain was retrieved from a study of a mutant IDH1 vaccine in newly diagnosed glioma. Assay used: immunoSEQ multiplex PCR; TCRdb lists only in-frame clones, some missing. The repertoire holds under 150,000 clones, with roughly 88% as singletons. Germline assignment: CDR1 ENHRY and CDR2 SYGVKD. The CDR3 has 15 residues. V lost 7 bases, J lost 6 bases, and 12 bases stayed unmatched. A word on this clone: Its target is not known.

Noted time point: week 11, during vaccination. A single vaccine dose contained 300 ug of mutant IDH1 20-mer peptide, and topical imiquimod was used with it. Sequencing was performed on PBMCs, taken from a glioma patient whose treatment included an IDH1 peptide vaccine. This sequence was found in a woman in her fifties or sixties with glioma. The chain carries TRBV10-3 and TRBJ1-5; 7 nucleotides agree with TRBD1. CDR3 coding DNA: TGTGCCATCAAGGCAACAGGGGTTGAGGGTCAGCCCCAGCATTTT. Its protein is CAIKATGVEGQPQHF.